This T cell receptor (beta chain) was sequenced in a study of CD8+CD57+ T cells in acquired aplastic anemia. This clonotype was seen many times. V gave up 1 base and J gave up 4 bases, with 15 bases separating them. CDR1 SGHDT and CDR2 YYEEEE come from the germline V gene. This CDR3 is 17 amino acids long. Genomic DNA provided the template from which TCR beta VDJ and CDR3 profiles were obtained. A single record per CDR3 protein comes from TCRdb applying MiXCR to the reads. The table records around 170,000 distinct CDR3 sequences, 46% of them present only once. The source material was sorted CD4+, CD8+, or CD8+CD57+ T cells (not recorded which) from PBMCs. The clonotype originates from a human donor in good health. V gene TRBV5-6 combines with J gene TRBJ2-6; maybe TRBD1 (6 bases). CDR3 sequence reads: CASSLYRVVSGANVLTF. The CDR3 nucleotides are TGTGCCAGCAGCTTGTACAGGGTGGTCTCCGGGGCCAACGTCCTGACTTTC.